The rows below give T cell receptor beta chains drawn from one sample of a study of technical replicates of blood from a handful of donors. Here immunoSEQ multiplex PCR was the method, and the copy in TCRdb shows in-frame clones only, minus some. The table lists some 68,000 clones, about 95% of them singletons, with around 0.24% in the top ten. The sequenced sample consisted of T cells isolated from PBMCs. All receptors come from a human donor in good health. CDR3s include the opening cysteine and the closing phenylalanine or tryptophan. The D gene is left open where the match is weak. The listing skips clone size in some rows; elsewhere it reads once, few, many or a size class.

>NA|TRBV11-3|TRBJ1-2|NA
TGTGCCAGCAGCTCAAGTACAAACGACAGTGACTATGGCTACACCTTC
CASSSSTNDSDYGYTF
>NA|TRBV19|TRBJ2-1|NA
TGTGCCAGTAGTATAAGGGGCCGCTACAATGAGCAGTTCTTC
CASSIRGRYNEQFF
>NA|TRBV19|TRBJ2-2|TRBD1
TGTGCCAGTAGTCCCACAGGGGAAAGACCGAACACCGGGGAGCTGTTTTTT
CASSPTGERPNTGELFF
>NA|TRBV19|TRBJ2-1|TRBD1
TGTGCCAGTCTAGGACAGGGCAATGAGCAGTTCTTC
CASLGQGNEQFF
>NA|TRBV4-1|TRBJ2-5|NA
TGCGCCAGCAGCCAAGTCGTTTTGGAGACCCAGTACTTC
CASSQVVLETQYF
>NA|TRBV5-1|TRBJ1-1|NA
TGCGCCAGCAGCTTGGGAGATACGGTGAACACTGAAGCTTTCTTT
CASSLGDTVNTEAFF
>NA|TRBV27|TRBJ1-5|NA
TGTGCCAGCAGTTTAATGGGGCCGCAATCTAATCAGCCCCAGCATTTT
CASSLMGPQSNQPQHF
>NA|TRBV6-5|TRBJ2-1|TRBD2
TGTGCCAGCAGTTACTCGGATAGCGGGGGCTCGAGGGAGCAGTTCTTC
CASSYSDSGGSREQFF
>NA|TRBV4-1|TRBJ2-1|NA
TGCGCCAGCAGCCAGGAACCCGTAGGGGGGGATGAGCAGTTCTTC
CASSQEPVGGDEQFF
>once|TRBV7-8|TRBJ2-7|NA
TGTGCCAGCAGCTTAAGGTCGGGGGTAGCTGCCTACGAGCAGTACTTC
CASSLRSGVAAYEQYF
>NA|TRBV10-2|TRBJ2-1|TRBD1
TGCGCCACTGGGACAGGGTCTGATGAGCAGTTCTTC
CATGTGSDEQFF
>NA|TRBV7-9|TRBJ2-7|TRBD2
TGTGCCAGCAGCCGACAGACTAGCGGGAGGGCCGGCGAGCAGTACTTC
CASSRQTSGRAGEQYF
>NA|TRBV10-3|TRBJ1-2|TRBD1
TGTGCCTCGAGGACTGGGACAGCCAACTATGGCTACACCTTC
CASRTGTANYGYTF
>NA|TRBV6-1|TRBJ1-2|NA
TGTGCCAGCAGTGACAGAAACTATGGCTACACCTTC
CASSDRNYGYTF
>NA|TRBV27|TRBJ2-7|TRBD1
TGTGCCAGCAGGTCCGGGACAGGGCGCAACGAGCAGTACTTC
CASRSGTGRNEQYF
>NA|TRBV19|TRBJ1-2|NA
TGTGCCAGTAGTATAGTTCCGGGTGGGTATGGCTACACCTTC
CASSIVPGGYGYTF
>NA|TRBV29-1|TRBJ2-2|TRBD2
TGCAGCGTTGGGGGGGGGTTGACCGGGGAGCTGTTTTTT
CSVGGGLTGELFF